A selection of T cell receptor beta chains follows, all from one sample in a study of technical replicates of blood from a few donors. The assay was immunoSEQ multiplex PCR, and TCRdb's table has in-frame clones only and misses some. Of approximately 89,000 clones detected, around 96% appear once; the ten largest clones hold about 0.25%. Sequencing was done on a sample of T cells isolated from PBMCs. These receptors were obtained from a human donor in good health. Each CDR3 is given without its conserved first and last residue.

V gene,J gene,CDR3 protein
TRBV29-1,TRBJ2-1,SVEGSGSLRVNEQF
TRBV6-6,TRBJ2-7,ASSYYSSYEQY
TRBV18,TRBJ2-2,ASSPRDNETGELF
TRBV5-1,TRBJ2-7,ASSLAKAYSTYEQY
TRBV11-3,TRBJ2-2,ASSLDPPLIGGGTGELF
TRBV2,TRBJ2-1,ASTGTSGGWGEQF
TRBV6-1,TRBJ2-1,ASSGGGYEQF
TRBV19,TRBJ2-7,ASSTPAGARDGEQY
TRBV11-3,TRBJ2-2,ASSFGQGITGELF
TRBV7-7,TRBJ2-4,ASSWRNRLAKNIQY
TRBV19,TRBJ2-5,ASSIDRLAGGRQETQY
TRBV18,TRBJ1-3,ASSPTPHGGAGSGNTIY
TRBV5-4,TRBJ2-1,AATSWGQGYGEQF
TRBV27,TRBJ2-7,ASGSGLAPYEQY
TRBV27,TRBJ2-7,ASSFTGGSLISYEQY
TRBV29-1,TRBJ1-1,SVESDMNTEAF
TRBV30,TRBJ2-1,AWSVSGSGGAGEQF
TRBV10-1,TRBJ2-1,ASTPVGTSDNEQF
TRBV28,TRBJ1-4,ASSSSRGSTNEKLF
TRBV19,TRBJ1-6,ASSNGQLSPLH
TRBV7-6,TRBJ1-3,ASSLNVPGRPSHNISGNTIY
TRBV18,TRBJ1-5,ASSPPGGVHQPQH
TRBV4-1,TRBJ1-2,ASNPLGQINYGYT
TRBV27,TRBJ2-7,ASSSWTLPYEQY
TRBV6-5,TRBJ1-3,ASSYGPSSGNTIY
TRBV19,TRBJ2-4,ASSTRPGAKNIQY
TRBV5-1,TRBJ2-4,ASSSSGKQNIQY
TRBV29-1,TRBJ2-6,SVELERSSGANVLT
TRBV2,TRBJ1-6,ASSDRGQGSSPLH
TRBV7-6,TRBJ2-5,ASSSGDRGQY
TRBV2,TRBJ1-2,ASRKDTPLSGYT
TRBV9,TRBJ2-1,ASSANRDRSHNEQF
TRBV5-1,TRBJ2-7,ASSLAPYYEQY
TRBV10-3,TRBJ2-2,AISKDRVNTGELF
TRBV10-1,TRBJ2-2,ASGNPGQGAGELF
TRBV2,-,ASSDGELYEQY
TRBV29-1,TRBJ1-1,SVVPGGPEAF
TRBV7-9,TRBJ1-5,ASSPYSNQPQH
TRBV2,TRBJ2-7,ASLSRGQGRSSYEQY
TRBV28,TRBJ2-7,ATAGQLAYEQY
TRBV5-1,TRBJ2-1,ASSPRLVAYNEQF